These 26 T cell receptor beta chains were all obtained from the same sample, sequenced in a study of T cells in localized non-small cell lung cancer. Data came from immunoSEQ multiplex PCR; TCRdb stores just in-frame clones and leaves some out. The sample lists about 11,000 clones; over 25% were seen once. The sample here was lung tumor tissue, taken before any cancer treatment. The receptors derive from a man aged 40 to 70 with stage I lung adenocarcinoma.

This clone was counted between two and nine times. V and J are TRBV11-3 and TRBJ1-6, with a possible D match to TRBD1 (5 bases). This CDR3 spans 20 amino acids. The germline V gene has CDR1 SGHNT and CDR2 YENEEA. V gave up 3 bases and J gave up 0 bases, with 21 bases separating them. The CDR3 is CASSLVYSGGASSYNSPLHF. The CDR3 DNA reads TGTGCCAGCAGCTTGGTTTATTCGGGTGGGGCGAGCTCCTATAATTCACCCCTCCACTTT.

This clone was seen just once. This sequence joins TRBV18 and TRBJ2-5; 10 bases line up with TRBD2. V was clipped by 2 bases and J by 2 bases; unmatched bases: 5. Germline CDR1 reads KGHSH; CDR2 reads LQKENI. CDR3 length equals 16 residues. In DNA, the CDR3 is TGTGCCAGCTCACCATTCGAACTAGCGGGGCAAGAGACCCAGTACTTC. Protein sequence: CASSPFELAGQETQYF.

This clone is categorized as medium-sized. The rearrangement uses TRBV12-2 and TRBJ2-1. TRBV12-2 represents a pseudogene. The CDR3 covers 15 residues. CDR3 amino acids: CAISRSRGARFEQFF. For the CDR3, the DNA is TGTGCCATCTCGAGGTCCCGAGGGGCAAGGTTCGAGCAGTTCTTC.

The CDR3 DNA follows: TGCGCCAGCAGCTTGGACGGGGCTGGCAATCAGCCCCAGCATTTT. Translating gives CASSLDGAGNQPQHF. The chain links TRBV5-1 to TRBJ1-5, with D possibly TRBD1 on 5 matching bases. The CDR3 covers 15 residues. Germline CDR1 and CDR2: SGHRS and YFSETQ. V gave up 0 bases and J gave up 2 bases, with 9 bases separating them.

This clone was seen a handful of times. The chain links TRBV4-1 to TRBJ2-7, with D possibly being TRBD1 or TRBD2 (5 bases each). CDR1 and CDR2 from the germline V gene are MGHRA and YSYEKL. The CDR3 has 15 amino acids. Trimming pared 1 base from V and 7 bases from J, leaving 17 bases between. Here the CDR3 reads CASSQGWAGRWEQYF. In DNA, the CDR3 is TGCGCCAGCAGCCAAGGATGGGCAGGGAGATGGGAGCAGTACTTC.

This chain uses TRBV11-3 with TRBJ1-4; 7 bases line up with TRBD1. The CDR3 is 15 amino acids. Germline V lookup: CDR1 SGHNT, CDR2 YENEEA. J gave up 4 bases and V 1 base, and 3 bases lay outside the gene matches. The CDR3: CASSLVDRFNEKLFF. The CDR3 DNA reads as TGTGCCAGCAGCTTAGTGGACAGGTTTAATGAAAAACTGTTTTTT.

This chain joins TRBV6-8 and TRBJ1-2, with D hard to call. The V gene lost 7 bases and the J gene lost 7 bases, with 16 bases spanning the gap. CDR3 size: 13 residues. Per the germline V gene, CDR1 is MNHGY and CDR2 is SAAAGT. This CDR3 reads CASIGQIAAGYTF. The DNA for the CDR3 is TGTGCCAGCATCGGGCAAATAGCTGCTGGCTACACCTTC.

This clone was observed a handful of times. This sequence joins TRBV6-8 and TRBJ1-2, with 7 bases that match TRBD1. CDR3 length: 13 residues. Germline V lookup: CDR1 MNHGY, CDR2 SAAAGT. The junction had 8 bases not matched to a gene; V was cut back by 7 bases and J by 6 bases. The CDR3 coding sequence is TGTGCCAGCAAGATCCGACAGGGAGATGGCTACACCTTC. Protein: CASKIRQGDGYTF.

The rearrangement links TRBV19 to TRBJ1-6; 7 bases match TRBD1. After removal of 5 bases from V and 8 bases from J, the junction contained 9 bases not matched to a gene. The CDR3 totals 15 residues. In germline, CDR1 is LNHDA, CDR2 SQIVND (reference sequence). CDR3 residues: CASSLRDSYYSPLHF. CDR3 DNA: TGTGCCAGTAGTCTTCGGGACAGTTATTATTCACCCCTCCACTTT.

This clone was seen only a few times. The J gene is TRBJ2-7, the V gene TRBV9; D call uncertain. V was pared by 5 bases and J by 4 bases, with 10 bases between. Germline V gene lookup returns CDR1 SGDLS and CDR2 YYNGEE. The CDR3 contains 12 residues. This chain's CDR3 is CASSRTVYEQYF. The CDR3 bases are TGTGCCAGCAGTCGGACGGTTTACGAGCAGTACTTC. Looking up the rest from reference TRBV9 and TRBJ2-7 gives the full variable domain: DSGVTQTPKHLITATGQRVTLRCSPRSGDLSVYWYQQSLDQGLQFLIQYYNGEERAKGNILERFSAQQFPDLHSELNLSSLELGDSALYFCASSRTVYEQYFGPGTRLTVT.

The table lists this clone with a few counts. The chain employs TRBV6-8 and TRBJ1-6; possible D gene TRBD1, 5 bases. V was shortened by 4 bases and J by 7 bases, with 17 bases between the two germline ends. CDR3 size: 16 residues. Germline V lookup: CDR1 MNHGY, CDR2 SAAAGT. This CDR3 is CASSFSRRAGNSPLHF. The CDR3 DNA reads as TGTGCCAGCAGTTTCTCCCGGCGGGCAGGGAATTCACCCCTCCACTTT.

By sample fraction, this clone is medium-sized (0.01 to 0.1%). V is TRBV10-3 and J is TRBJ2-1; D remains ambiguous. CDR1 is ENHRY and CDR2 is SYGVKD in the germline V gene. V dropped 0 bases and J dropped 7 bases, with 10 bases sitting between them. This CDR3 contains 14 residues. CDR3 residues: CAISESAKGNEQFF. The CDR3 DNA reads as TGTGCCATCAGTGAGTCGGCGAAAGGGAATGAGCAGTTCTTC.

The gene calls are TRBV14 and TRBJ2-7; possible D gene TRBD1, 6 bases. V dropped 4 bases and J dropped 2 bases, with 15 bases sitting between them. This CDR3 has 15 amino acids. Germline CDR1 SGHDN, CDR2 FVKESK. CDR3 sequence: CASSPPGTQPYEQYF. The CDR3 DNA is TGTGCCAGCAGCCCACCCGGGACACAACCCTACGAGCAGTACTTC.

This clone was counted a few times. The rearrangement uses TRBV6-8 and TRBJ2-2; no definite D call. The CDR3 extends over 13 amino acids. CDR1 and CDR2 (germline): MNHGY, SAAAGT. Trimming removed 6 bases from V and 3 bases from J, with 8 bases in between. CDR3 nucleotides: TGTGCCAGCAGCCTACAGTACACCGGGGAGCTGTTTTTT. It codes for CASSLQYTGELFF.

This clone was counted ten times or more. V and J are TRBV11-3 and TRBJ1-2; D remains unclear. V was pared by 1 base and J by 0 bases, with 6 bases between. The CDR3 spans 14 residues. The V gene's germline CDR1 is SGHNT and CDR2 YENEEA. CDR3 in amino acids: CASSLGVSNYGYTF. The CDR3 bases are TGTGCCAGCAGCTTAGGGGTCTCTAACTATGGCTACACCTTC.

This chain joins TRBV19 and TRBJ1-5; 12 bases fit TRBD1. The germline CDR1 and CDR2 sequences are LNHDA and SQIVND (reference sequence). This CDR3 spans 15 amino acids. V lost 5 bases, J lost 7 bases, and 6 bases stayed unmatched. The CDR3 region has the DNA TGTGCCAGTAGTTCCGGGACAGGGGGCATCCAGCCCCAGCATTTT. Protein product: CASSSGTGGIQPQHF.

This clone was seen repeatedly, ten times or more. The V and J genes are TRBV9 and TRBJ2-1; 11 bases agree with TRBD1. The CDR3 spans 18 residues. Germline CDR1 and CDR2: SGDLS and YYNGEE. Germline trimming cut 0 bases from V and 6 bases from J; bases unmatched to any gene: 11. Here the CDR3 DNA reads TGTGCCAGCAGCGTAGCTCCGACCGGGACAGGGGGTATCAATGAGCAGTTCTTC. Translation: CASSVAPTGTGGINEQFF.

The V gene is TRBV28, the J gene TRBJ2-6, with D possibly matching TRBD1 (5 bases). Germline V gene sequence: CDR1 MDHEN, CDR2 SYDVKM. This CDR3 comprises 15 residues. Trimming removed 6 bases from V and 1 base from J, with 10 bases in between. The CDR3 DNA is TGTGCCAGCAGCTCCTACAGGTCTGGGGCCAACGTCCTGACTTTC. Translation gives CASSSYRSGANVLTF.

This chain uses TRBV11-3 with TRBJ2-7; 9 bases are shared with TRBD2. Trimming took 5 bases from V and 5 from J; bases not matched to a gene: 13. The CDR3 covers 16 residues. Per the germline V gene, CDR1 is SGHNT and CDR2 is YENEEA. The CDR3 is CASSQTSSGDTHEQYF. CDR3 sequence (DNA): TGTGCCAGCAGCCAGACGTCTAGCGGGGACACACACGAGCAGTACTTC. Supplemented by reference TRBV11-3 and TRBJ2-7, the full variable domain reads EAGVVQSPRYKIIEKKQPVAFWCNPISGHNTLYWYLQNLGQGPELLIRYENEEAVDDSQLPKDRFSAERLKGVDSTLKIQPAELGDSAVYLCASSQTSSGDTHEQYFGPGTRLTVT.

This clone was detected a few times. V usage is TRBV11-3 and J usage is TRBJ1-4, with D hard to call. Germline V gene sequence: CDR1 SGHNT, CDR2 YENEEA. V was pared by 4 bases and J by 6 bases, with 15 bases between. CDR3 size: 15 residues. CDR3 nucleotide sequence: TGTGCCAGCAGCTATCGAACAGTCAGCCATGAAAAACTGTTTTTT. It yields the protein CASSYRTVSHEKLFF.

This clone was seen ten or more times. This sequence joins TRBV11-3 and TRBJ1-2, with D maybe TRBD1 (5 bases). Trimming took off 5 bases at V and 4 bases at J, with 23 bases between the two ends. The CDR3 spans 17 residues. CDR1 and CDR2 (germline): SGHNT, YENEEA. CDR3 in amino acids: CASSPEEGMIRIYGYTF. For the CDR3, the DNA is TGTGCCAGCAGCCCGGAGGAGGGGATGATAAGGATCTATGGCTACACCTTC.

The chain has TRBV30 and TRBJ1-5; D might be TRBD1 (5 bases). V lost 5 bases, J lost 6 bases, and 14 bases lay in between. Germline V CDR1 and CDR2: GTSNPN, SVGIG (reference sequence). This CDR3 contains 13 residues. CDR3 in amino acids: CAWAAGSLQPQHF. CDR3 nucleotide sequence: TGTGCCTGGGCTGCAGGGTCGCTTCAGCCCCAGCATTTT.

There are a few counts of this clone. The V and J genes are TRBV11-3 and TRBJ1-6; D unresolved. V lost 7 bases and J lost 10, with 26 bases in between. The germline V gene encodes CDR1 SGHNT and CDR2 YENEEA. The CDR3 extends over 17 amino acids. The CDR3 coding sequence is TGTGCCAGCACCCTCATAGGACGGTCCCGAGTCGGGTCACCCCTCCACTTT. As protein: CASTLIGRSRVGSPLHF. Looking up the rest from reference TRBV11-3 and TRBJ1-6 gives the full variable domain: EAGVVQSPRYKIIEKKQPVAFWCNPISGHNTLYWYLQNLGQGPELLIRYENEEAVDDSQLPKDRFSAERLKGVDSTLKIQPAELGDSAVYLCASTLIGRSRVGSPLHFGNGTRLTVT.

V gene TRBV11-3 combines with J gene TRBJ1-2, with D unclear. V was pared by 1 base and J by 6 bases, with 12 bases between. The CDR3 runs 14 residues. CDR1 and CDR2 (germline): SGHNT, YENEEA. The CDR3 is CASSLGRKGDGYTF. CDR3 DNA sequence: TGTGCCAGCAGCTTAGGGAGGAAAGGCGATGGCTACACCTTC.

The chain is built from TRBV11-3 and TRBJ2-5; D may be TRBD1 (6 bases). V dropped 5 bases and J dropped 3 bases, with 16 bases sitting between them. CDR3 size: 15 residues. Germline V gene lookup returns CDR1 SGHNT and CDR2 YENEEA. DNA for the CDR3: TGTGCCAGCAGCGCTCGCGGACAGAGCGAAGAGACCCAGTACTTC. Protein product: CASSARGQSEETQYF.

This clone has more than one count but fewer than ten. The V and J genes are TRBV6-8 and TRBJ1-3, with TRBD1 matching over 7 bases. Germline V gene lookup returns CDR1 MNHGY and CDR2 SAAAGT. The ends lost 5 bases at V and 7 bases at J; junction bases unmatched: 14. This CDR3 is built from 16 residues. The chain's CDR3 is CASSASGRRTGNTIYF. CDR3 coding DNA: TGTGCCAGCAGTGCTAGTGGTAGGCGGACAGGTAACACCATATATTTT.